Below, 17 T cell receptor beta chains from the same sample are listed, as sequenced in a study of blood T cell repertoires in COVID-19 (dated by TCRdb to 2018 to 2020). Library creation used the immunoSEQ multiplex PCR assay. TCRdb provides this immuneACCESS table in a form limited to in-frame rearrangements. Some clones are lacking; in checked studies, under half of them reflect an unresolved V gene, and why the rest are absent is not known. Across this sample there are 200,000 to 250,000 clones, with approximately 80% seen only once. The biggest ten clones account for roughly 2% of the sample. Material: peripheral blood. All receptors derive from a man aged 25 to 45 who had recovered from COVID-19.

V and J are TRBV7-2 and TRBJ2-4; 7 bases are shared with TRBD1. With 5 bases clipped from V and 8 bases from J, the junction kept 12 bases outside the gene matches. In germline, CDR1 is SGHTA, CDR2 FQGNSA. This CDR3 is built from 15 residues. As DNA, the CDR3 is TGTGCCAGCAGCCCCCAGACAGGGTATTTGGACATTCAGTACTTC. Translating gives CASSPQTGYLDIQYF.

The chain joins TRBV3-1 (or the pseudogene TRBV3-2) to TRBJ1-1; tentative D call: TRBD1 (6 bases). Germline V gene lookup returns CDR1 LGHDT and CDR2 YNNKEL (reference sequence). V was trimmed by 5 bases and J by 1 base, leaving 20 bases between them. This CDR3 has 17 amino acids. CDR3 nucleotide sequence: TGTGCCAGCAGCTATATACGGGACAAACTTGGGAACACTGAAGCTTTCTTT. This encodes CASSYIRDKLGNTEAFF.

The V and J genes are TRBV5-5 and TRBJ1-4; no clear D. The CDR3 has 15 residues. The V gene's germline CDR1 is SGHKS and CDR2 YYEKEE (reference sequence). V lost 4 bases and J lost 7, with 17 bases in between. CDR3 amino acids: CASSQPEAVGEKLFF. The CDR3 DNA reads as TGTGCCAGCAGCCAGCCCGAGGCGGTTGGTGAAAAACTGTTTTTT.

The genes are TRBV27 and TRBJ2-7; D possibly corresponds to TRBD1 (7 bases). Germline values: CDR1 MNHEY, CDR2 SMNVEV (reference sequence). The ends were cut back, 6 bases at V and 7 bases at J, with 16 bases in the middle. The CDR3 loop spans 13 amino acids. The CDR3 DNA sequence: TGTGCCAGCAGCAAGTCCAGGGGGGAAGAGCAGTACGTC. This sequence encodes CASSKSRGEEQYV.

The J gene is TRBJ1-2, the V gene TRBV6-4; 7 nucleotides agree with TRBD1. Germline V gene data show CDR1 as MRHNA and CDR2 as SNTAGT. The CDR3 runs to 18 residues. J lost 3 bases, V lost 0 bases, and 13 bases had no gene match. The CDR3 bases are TGTGCCAGCAGTGACTCTGGGATAGGGGGCAATGGCTACTATGGCTACACCTTC. The encoded protein is CASSDSGIGGNGYYGYTF.

The V gene is TRBV5-1, the J gene TRBJ2-2; 10 positions match TRBD2. Losses at the gene ends were 0 bases for V and 4 bases for J; bases not matched to a gene: 3. Looked up from germline, CDR1 is SGHRS and CDR2 is YFSETQ. The CDR3 has 16 amino acids. The CDR3 sequence: CASSLGASGGTGELFF. The CDR3 region has the DNA TGCGCCAGCAGCTTGGGGGCTAGCGGGGGCACCGGGGAGCTGTTTTTT.

The V and J genes are TRBV7-2 and TRBJ1-5; 9 bases agree with TRBD1. The CDR3 covers 15 residues. The germline CDR1 and CDR2 sequences are SGHTA and FQGNSA. J gave up 6 bases and V 4 bases, and 7 bases lay outside the gene matches. The DNA of the CDR3 is TGTGCCAGCAGCTCCCAGCCGGACAGGGGTCAGCCCCAGCATTTT. Amino acid sequence: CASSSQPDRGQPQHF.

J is TRBJ2-1 and V is TRBV28; TRBD2 matches at 10 bases. J lost 0 bases, V lost 4 bases, and 3 bases had no gene match. This CDR3 contains 16 residues. Germline loops: CDR1 MDHEN, CDR2 SYDVKM. The CDR3 DNA reads as TGTGCCAGCAGTTCGGTAGCGGGGGGCTCCTACAATGAGCAGTTCTTC. It yields the protein CASSSVAGGSYNEQFF.

On this clone itself: This sample also contains other DNA sequences that code for the same CDR3. This chain links TRBV5-1 with TRBJ1-1; D unresolved. Germline V gives CDR1 SGHRS, CDR2 YFSETQ. This CDR3 comprises 11 residues. V lost 4 bases to trimming and J lost 2 bases, with 3 bases between them. The CDR3 coding sequence is TGCGCCAGCAGCAGCAACACTGAAGCTTTCTTT. It specifies CASSSNTEAFF.

J is TRBJ2-1 and V is TRBV5-1, with D possibly matching TRBD2 (5 bases). V was trimmed by 1 base and J by 5 bases, leaving 13 bases between them. This CDR3 is built from 15 residues. Per germline, CDR1 SGHRS and CDR2 YFSETQ. The CDR3 nucleotides are TGCGCCAGCAGCTTGATGGACTCGCAAAACAATGAGCAGTTCTTC. It is translated as CASSLMDSQNNEQFF.

The V gene is TRBV9, the J gene TRBJ2-7, with 8 positions matching TRBD1. The CDR3 has 16 residues. Germline CDR1 SGDLS, CDR2 YYNGEE. With V trimmed by 4 bases and J by 5 bases, 14 bases remained unmatched. The CDR3: CASSPERTGRLDEQYF. CDR3 nucleotide sequence: TGTGCCAGCAGCCCCGAGAGGACAGGGCGGTTGGACGAGCAGTACTTC.

V gene TRBV6-1 combines with J gene TRBJ2-1; 8 nucleotides agree with TRBD1. CDR3 length: 16 residues. Germline trimming cut 2 bases from V and 4 bases from J; bases unmatched to any gene: 7. Germline lookup yields CDR1 MNHNS and CDR2 SASEGT. The CDR3 DNA reads as TGTGCCAGCAGTGAAACGGATGGGACAGGTTACAATGAGCAGTTCTTC. Protein sequence: CASSETDGTGYNEQFF.

The chain uses TRBV25-1 and TRBJ2-2; 8 bases map to TRBD1. Germline-derived CDR1 and CDR2 are MGHDK and SYGVNS. The J segment lost 1 base and the V segment lost 1 base, leaving 2 bases of the junction unmatched. The CDR3 extends over 16 amino acids. This CDR3 reads CASSEWGTGNTGELFF. CDR3 nucleotide sequence: TGTGCCAGCAGTGAATGGGGGACAGGGAACACCGGGGAGCTGTTTTTT.

This clone was seen more than once but under ten times. The V and J genes are TRBV6-5 and TRBJ1-1; no clear D. Germline V lookup: CDR1 MNHEY, CDR2 SVGAGI. There are 13 residues in the CDR3. The V end lost 6 bases, the J end lost 3 bases, and 11 bases lay between the germline ends. The CDR3 DNA sequence: TGTGCCAGCAGACCCCCCGGGGACACTGAAGCTTTCTTT. Translation gives CASRPPGDTEAFF.

This chain links TRBV6-5 with TRBJ2-7; D is perhaps TRBD1 (7 bases). Trimming shortened V by 7 bases and J by 3 bases, and 16 bases separated the two germline ends. Germline V gives CDR1 MNHEY, CDR2 SVGAGI. The length of the CDR3 is 14 residues. CDR3 in DNA: TGTGCCAGCATGGGGGGACAGCGATTCTACGAGCAGTACTTC. This encodes CASMGGQRFYEQYF.

The rearrangement links TRBV5-6 to TRBJ1-3, with D maybe TRBD1 (6 bases). V was shortened by 0 bases and J by 0 bases, with 13 bases between the two germline ends. The CDR3 length is 17 residues. Germline V CDR1 and CDR2: SGHDT, YYEEEE. CDR3 in DNA: TGTGCCAGCAGCTTGGGGACAGATCGCTACTCTGGAAACACCATATATTTT. It translates to CASSLGTDRYSGNTIYF.

V usage is TRBV10-1 and J usage is TRBJ2-3, with a weak D call TRBD2 (7 bases). Germline V CDR1 and CDR2: WNHNN, SYGVQD (reference sequence). The CDR3 sequence is 15 residues long. Between the trimmed V and J ends, which lost 0 bases and 5 bases, there was a span of 12 bases. The CDR3 region is CASSESRGGGDTQYF. The CDR3 DNA follows: TGCGCCAGCAGTGAGTCAAGGGGGGGAGGAGATACGCAGTATTTT.